The 17 T cell receptor beta chains in this list originate from one sample, sequenced in a study of CXCR3-negative and CXCR3-positive naive CD8 T cells (dated 2019 in TCRdb). Paper-wide results and their limitations: TRB CDR3s from CXCR3-positive naive cells showed higher hydrophobicity (lower Kidera factor 4), lower energy, and higher strength and volume indices than CXCR3-negative naive cells.

Instrument used: NextSeq 550. The Human TCR Profiling Kit (MiLaboratory) was used to make UMI-labeled 5' RACE TRB cDNA libraries. TCRdb reprocessed the reads, reporting each CDR3 protein sequence once and no DNA. The sample's table lists a count of under 70,000 distinct CDR3 sequences. The top ten hold 4.8% of the sample. These receptors' targets are unknown. Sequencing input: naive CXCR3+ CD8+ T cells from blood. The cell subset or site tag for this specimen amounts to: CD45RO-CCR7+CD27+CD95- naive CD8+ T cells expressing CXCR3 (TNR3+). These TCRs come from a human donor in good health. Some clones in this sample may be carry-over from other donors' samples.

V and J are TRBV7-2 and TRBJ1-1; TCRdb's D call, TRBD1, is unchecked because there is no DNA. Germline CDR1 reads SGHTA; CDR2 reads FQGNSA. This CDR3 has 16 residues. The CDR3 sequence is CASSLPQTGVNTEAFF.

The genes are TRBV29-1 and TRBJ1-2. The CDR3 is 15 amino acids. The germline gives CDR1 SQVTM, CDR2 ANQGSEA. This CDR3 reads CSGLSGEGSNYGYTF. Using reference TRBV29-1 and TRBJ1-2 for the parts outside the CDR3, the full variable domain is SAVISQKPSRDICQRGTSLTIQCQVDSQVTMMFWYRQQPGQSLTLIATANQGSEATYESGFVIDKFPISRPNLTFSTLTVSNMSPEDSSIYLCSGLSGEGSNYGYTFGSGTRLTVV.

This chain connects TRBV14 to TRBJ2-2. CDR3 length: 12 residues. Germline values: CDR1 SGHDN, CDR2 FVKESK. The CDR3 region is CASSDITGELFF.

The chain joins TRBV7-9 to TRBJ2-1; the TRBD1 assignment by TCRdb is unverifiable without DNA. CDR3 length: 15 amino acids. CDR1 is SEHNR and CDR2 is FQNEAQ in the germline V gene (reference sequence). The CDR3 protein is CASSGGTQVLYEQFF.

The chain links TRBV6-2 or TRBV6-3 to TRBJ1-1; TCRdb designates TRBD1, a call that cannot be tested without DNA. This CDR3 has 13 residues. The germline V gene encodes CDR1 MNHEY and CDR2 SVGEGT. CDR3: CASTPRPYTEAFF.

The chain carries TRBV3-1 and TRBJ2-3; TCRdb gives TRBD2 as the D gene, but with no DNA this cannot be confirmed. CDR3 length: 16 amino acids. The germline V gene encodes CDR1 LGHDT and CDR2 YNNKEL (reference sequence). The CDR3 protein is CASSHGLAESTDTQYF.

This clonotype is classed as medium-sized by frequency. The V gene is TRBV7-6, the J gene TRBJ2-7. The CDR3 runs 11 residues. CDR1 is SGHVS, CDR2 FNYEAQ, per germline. CDR3 in amino acids: CASSAGLQKYF.

V is TRBV7-2 and J is TRBJ2-5. This CDR3 has 13 residues. Germline CDR1 reads SGHTA; CDR2 reads FQGNSA. The CDR3 spells CASCLHRQETQYF.

V is TRBV15 and J is TRBJ1-2. Per the germline V gene, CDR1 is LNHNV and CDR2 is YYDKDF (reference sequence). CDR3 length: 15 amino acids. CDR3 sequence: CATSSPLASSYGYTF. Variable domain in full (rest from reference TRBV15 and TRBJ1-2): DAMVIQNPRYQVTQFGKPVTLSCSQTLNHNVMYWYQQKSSQAPKLLFHYYDKDFNNEADTPDNFQSRRPNTSFCFLDIRSPGLGDTAMYLCATSSPLASSYGYTFGSGTRLTVV.

CDR3 region: CASSGHRDPGSYNEQFF. V and J are TRBV7-9 and TRBJ2-1; TCRdb calls TRBD1, which cannot be checked without DNA. CDR3 size: 17 residues. The V gene's germline CDR1 is SEHNR and CDR2 FQNEAQ (reference sequence).

The chain uses TRBV28 and TRBJ2-2; TCRdb's D call of TRBD1 is untestable without DNA. Germline assignment: CDR1 MDHEN and CDR2 SYDVKM. This CDR3 has 16 residues. The CDR3 sequence is CASSPFGTANTGELFF.

The rearrangement uses TRBV12-3 or TRBV12-4 and TRBJ2-7. CDR3 length: 14 amino acids. The CDR3 region is CASSLTRHSYEQYF.

The V call is TRBV12-3 or TRBV12-4, the J call TRBJ2-5; TCRdb reports TRBD1, a call that lacks DNA to check it against. CDR3 size: 14 residues. The CDR3: CASSVTGRQETQYF.

CDR3: CASSPSRDPPYNEQFF. The V gene is TRBV7-2, the J gene TRBJ2-1; TCRdb lists TRBD2, though no DNA is available to test this call. Germline V gene lookup returns CDR1 SGHTA and CDR2 FQGNSA. This CDR3 is 16 amino acids long.

V gene TRBV14 combines with J gene TRBJ2-2; TCRdb picks TRBD1, but there is no DNA to check that call. CDR3 size: 15 residues. Germline loops: CDR1 SGHDN, CDR2 FVKESK. CDR3 protein: CASSLDRDWTGEPFF.

This chain uses TRBV29-1 with TRBJ2-1. This CDR3 contains 11 residues. The germline V gene has CDR1 SQVTM and CDR2 ANQGSEA. The CDR3 reads CSVLTANEQFF.

This chain joins TRBV5-1 and TRBJ2-3. The CDR3 runs to 14 residues. Germline CDR1 is SGHRS and CDR2 is YFSETQ. CDR3 amino acids: CASSFFGGTDTQYF.